This T cell receptor beta chain comes out of a study of cytomegalovirus exposure and HLA in healthy donors (dated by TCRdb to 2015 to 2018). With regard to the full study: According to an earlier analysis of 550 to 700 of the donors, 150 million to 200 million T cells yielded 100 million or so unique TCR beta sequences and about 280 Gb of sequence data. In a later analysis, previously published TCR beta repertoires from some 640 donors were re-analyzed and high-resolution HLA genotyping was added so that TCR occurrence patterns could be studied. HLA typing included class I and class II loci at four-digit resolution. In an earlier analysis of 587 of the donors, high-throughput TCR beta sequencing was used to judge whether each TCR beta V gene segment behaved as functional or pseudogenic. The later analysis used no new phenotypic data to find candidate immune exposures, relying instead on TCR beta sequences and their occurrence across donors. An early release covering more than 500 HLA-typed donors comprised about 300 gigabases of sequencing data and about 90 million unique TCR sequences. The number of typed donors differed by locus: roughly 620-630 for A, B, C, DRB1 and DQB1; some 500 for DQA1; approximately 600 for DPA1; and 400 to 480 for DPB1. Of the 398 genotyped donors, 81% were placed in the genetic ancestry cluster associated with self-reported Caucasian donors. Along with the roughly 670-subject first cohort, a separate validation cohort of about 110 different subjects was used. Across 398 genotyped donors of the cohort, an average of roughly 200,000 unique TCR beta nucleotide sequences per donor were sequenced, and roughly 18% of those sequences were non-productive. The study used immunosequencing to profile the T cell repertoires of 666 subjects and linked those repertoires to cytomegalovirus serostatus. In a later genetic analysis, genome-wide SNP genotypes for about 55% of the 666 donors were used, and that subset was treated as a discovery cohort. The study was designed to test whether signatures of past pathogen exposure could be identified by cataloging public T cell receptors. Alongside the repertoire data, information on donor age, sex, ethnicity and CMV serostatus was compiled. All discovery cohort repertoires had been generated on a single sequencing platform. Because of strong linkage in the cohort, roughly five DR-DQ haplotypes were treated as single units for association and clustering. To predict cytomegalovirus infection status, the study combined high-throughput TCR immunosequencing, statistical association of individual TCRs with disease status, and machine learning. General conclusions and limits of the study: In a later analysis, around 17,000 TCR beta sequences were associated with specific HLA alleles at a false discovery rate of 0.05. Broadly in line with IMGT annotations, most TCR beta V segments showed up in productive rearrangements about 87% or about 30% of the time in an earlier analysis of around 550 of the donors. While some public TCRs were present in many individuals, most TCR sequences turned up only very rarely across donors. Linkage disequilibrium might explain the correlated functional status among segregating V segments, but an unknown experimental factor could not be excluded. A later analysis found that TCR association rates varied across HLA loci, with DRB1 alleles showing the most associated TCRs and HLA-C alleles the fewest. In vitro tests confirmed that a few of the cytomegalovirus-associated TCR beta chains recognize cytomegalovirus antigens. In a later analysis, several top co-occurrence clusters were reported to appear linked to parvovirus B19, influenza, CMV and Epstein-Barr virus. Because the 87-base-pair reads could not distinguish some IMGT-functional V segments, including TRBV6-2 and TRBV6-3, those segments were excluded. For the cohort, immune exposure information was limited to CMV serostatus. A further reported finding was that TCR beta sequences accurately predicted the HLA-A and HLA-B alleles for most subjects in the first cohort. When HLA alleles, especially DR and DQ, strongly co-occurred, TCR associations were difficult to assign to individual alleles. In a later analysis, most CMV-associated TCR beta chains were found to appear HLA-restricted, with HLA associations seemingly driven largely by CMV exposure. In a later analysis, HLA-associated TCR beta chains showed more clonal expansion and lower generation probabilities than non-associated chains that were equally common. A total of about 150 TCR beta chains were listed by the study as associated with cytomegalovirus. It was suggested by the authors that the approach could potentially be generalized to other disease states and immunological phenotypes. V-gene and J-gene trimming of TCR beta chains was associated with a missense DCLRE1C variant in a later genetic analysis, and the association was replicated in an independent cohort. The classifier was reported to diagnose cytomegalovirus status with high specificity and sensitivity in both the original cohort and the validation cohort. In a later genetic analysis, fewer N-insertions in productive TCRs were reported among donors in an Asian-associated ancestry cluster than the roughly 700-donor mean. A cluster of highly shared sequence variants was judged likely to represent a technical artifact of the sequencing pipeline. Because counts were too low, seventeen rarely observed V segments, including chromosome 9 orphons, were left out of the earlier analysis of roughly 600 of the donors. Roughly uniform sequencing depth across donors was assumed in presence/absence analyses, although this assumption may not hold. This cohort had only TCR beta chains sequenced, and the lack of alpha or paired-chain data limited which features could be detected. Because HLA typing was unavailable for some donors at each locus, only the typed subset was used in association tests.

Library preparation employed the immunoSEQ multiplex PCR assay. For the multiplex PCR, a mixture combining 60 forward primers for TCR Vbeta segments and 13 reverse primers for TCR Jbeta segments was used. The CDR3 region of rearranged TCR beta genes was amplified from genomic DNA by a multiplex PCR assay. Amplified TCR beta libraries were sequenced as 87-base-pair reads on the Illumina HiSeq System. The authors processed their data as follows. In a later analysis, some 80 million unique TCR beta chains were counted across the 500 to 850 repertoires, and around 10 million of these chains were shared by at least two donors. A nearest-neighbor algorithm error-corrected the raw reads and collapsed the reads into unique sequences, merging closely related sequences to remove PCR and sequencing errors. V, D and J gene segments were assigned by aligning CDR3 sequences to IMGT reference sequences. For a sequence to be retained, a match of at least six nucleotides was required to both a V gene segment and a J gene segment. Rearrangements were classified as productive when the CDR3 lacked stop codons and remained in frame with V and J, and all other rearrangements were classified as non-productive. Following IMGT convention, CDR3 was defined as the stretch from the second conserved V-encoded cysteine up to the conserved J-encoded phenylalanine. The earlier analysis of 450 to 750 of the donors excluded any sequence lacking an unambiguous match to a single V gene segment. In an earlier analysis of about 590 of the donors, a V segment was called functional when productive rearrangements were above 56.7%, and segregating when the standard deviation between donors exceeded 5%. A statistical classification framework was built to diagnose cytomegalovirus status from the catalog of TCR beta chain sequences. In a later analysis, TCR nucleotide sequences were compared against IMGT/GENE-DB human TR gene sequences so that V and J genes could be assigned. In a later analysis, CDR3 sequences and most-parsimonious VDJ recombination scenarios were assigned using the TCRdist pipeline. In a later analysis, every TCR beta chain was defined by the combination of its CDR3 amino acid sequence and its V-gene family, and reads without a unique V-gene family were dropped. As a way to deal with suspected cross-contamination and a sequencing artifact, a later analysis dropped roughly 620 nucleotide sequences that were highly shared and had low generation probability. For each public chain, a later analysis derived a clonal expansion index from normalized ranks of inferred template counts within each repertoire. In a later analysis, generation probabilities were computed with a VDJ recombination model fitted to out-of-frame rearrangements, and the resulting probabilities were checked against IGoR. In a later analysis, TCR-TCR, TCR-HLA and TCR-CMV co-occurrence was scored with hypergeometric tests, and a repertoire-size bias correction was applied to TCR pairs. In a later analysis, false discovery rates were estimated by permuting HLA or CMV assignments 20 times. In a later analysis, co-occurring TCRs were grouped with DBSCAN, and TCRdist sequence similarity was added when clustering was performed within HLA-allele-positive subsets. Co-occurrence clustering excluded repertoires with fewer than 30,000 or more than 120,000 public chains, plus five with anomalous nucleotide sharing. What TCRdb holds here is the immuneACCESS table cut down to in-frame rearrangements. Part of the clones is not present; checked against another copy, under half of the missing clones reflect an unresolved V gene, and the others are unexplained. The DNA was the basis for D and trimming; V, J and clone size are from that table. The sample yields about 170,000 clones; roughly four fifths were counted once. The ten largest clones capture approximately 2.2% of the sample.

In total, roughly 670 healthy bone marrow donors made up the cohort. Cohort members were all nominally healthy when sampled, although unrecorded immune exposures were likely present. The donor tested CMV seropositive, placing the donor among the 289 seropositive members of the cohort. Each donor provided a peripheral blood sample, and peripheral blood mononuclear cells were used for TCR beta sequencing. Genomic DNA extraction from the blood cell samples was performed with the Qiagen DNeasy Blood Extraction Kit. Details on this clone: Which antigen it targets is not known. Base qualities are missing; no much larger clone stands one base away.

Per the germline V gene (reference sequence), DFQATT is the CDR1 and SNEGSKA is the CDR2. V and J lose 5 bases and 4 bases, and a span of 7 bases separates them. Its CDR3 holds 11 amino acids, cysteine through phenylalanine. The read is trimmed to its CDR3 DNA, 33 bases read in frame from base 1. The sequence joins TRBV20-1 to TRBJ2-3; the D gene cannot be resolved reliably. This receptor was taken from a woman aged 25 to 45 in good health and CMV-seropositive. The specimen sequenced was PBMCs. The nucleotides read TGCAGTGCTGATGCGGCAGATACGCAGTATTTT. Its translation reads: CSADAADTQYF.